Described below is a single TCR beta chain sequence and its context. Its antigen is not identified. Trimming removed 6 bases from V and 1 base from J, with 12 bases in between. From germline, CDR1 is SGHDT and CDR2 YYEEEE. CDR3 length: 14 amino acids. The data originate from a study of cytomegalovirus exposure and HLA in healthy donors. Whole-study results and caveats: A list of more than 150 TCR beta chains associated with cytomegalovirus was given.

Both 60 Vbeta primers and 13 Jbeta primers went into the PCR. The data were produced by immunoSEQ multiplex PCR, yet TCRdb's version contains in-frame clones alone and is incomplete. This sample has around 120,000 clones, with around 80% found just once. The gene calls are TRBV5-6 and TRBJ2-3, with TRBD2 as a possible D gene (6 bases). Sequencing was carried out using PBMCs. The sequence derives from a woman aged 45 to 65 in good health and CMV-seronegative. Here the CDR3 DNA reads TGTGCCAGCACCCACCCGGGGGGCACAGATACGCAGTATTTT. Amino acid sequence: CASTHPGGTDTQYF.